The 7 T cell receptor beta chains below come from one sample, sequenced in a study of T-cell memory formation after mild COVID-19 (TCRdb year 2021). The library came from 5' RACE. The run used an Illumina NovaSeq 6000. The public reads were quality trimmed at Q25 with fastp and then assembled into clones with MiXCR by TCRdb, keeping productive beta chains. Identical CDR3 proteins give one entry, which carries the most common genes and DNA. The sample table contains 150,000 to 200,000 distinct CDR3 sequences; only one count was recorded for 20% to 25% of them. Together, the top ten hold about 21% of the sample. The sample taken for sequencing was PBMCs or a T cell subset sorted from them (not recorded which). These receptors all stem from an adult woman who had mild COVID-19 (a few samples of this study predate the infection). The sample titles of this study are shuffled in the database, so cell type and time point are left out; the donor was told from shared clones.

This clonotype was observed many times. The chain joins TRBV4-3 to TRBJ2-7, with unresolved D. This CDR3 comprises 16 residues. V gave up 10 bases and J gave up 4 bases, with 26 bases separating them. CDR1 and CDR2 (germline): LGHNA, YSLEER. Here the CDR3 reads CAITAAPKERRYEQYF. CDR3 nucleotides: TGCGCCATCACAGCAGCCCCCAAGGAGCGAAGGTACGAGCAGTACTTC.

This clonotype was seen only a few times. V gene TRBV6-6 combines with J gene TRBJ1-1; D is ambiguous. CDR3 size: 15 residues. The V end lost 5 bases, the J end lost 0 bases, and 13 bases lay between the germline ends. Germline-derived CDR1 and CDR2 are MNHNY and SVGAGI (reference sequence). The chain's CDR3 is CASSVGVGLNTEAFF. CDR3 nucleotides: TGTGCCAGCAGTGTTGGGGTGGGGTTGAACACTGAAGCTTTCTTT.

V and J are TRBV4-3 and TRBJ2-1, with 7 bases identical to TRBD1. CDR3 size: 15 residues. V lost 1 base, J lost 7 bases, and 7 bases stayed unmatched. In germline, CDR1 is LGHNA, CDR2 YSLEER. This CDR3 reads CASSQADRPGNEQFF. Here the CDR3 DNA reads TGCGCCAGCAGCCAAGCGGACAGGCCGGGTAATGAGCAGTTCTTC.

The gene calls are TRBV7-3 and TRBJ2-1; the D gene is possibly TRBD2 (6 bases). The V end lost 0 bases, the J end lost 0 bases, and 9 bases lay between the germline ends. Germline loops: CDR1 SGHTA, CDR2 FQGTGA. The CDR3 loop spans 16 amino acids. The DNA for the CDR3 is TGTGCCAGCAGCTTAACGAGCGGGTACTCCTACAATGAGCAGTTCTTC. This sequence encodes CASSLTSGYSYNEQFF.

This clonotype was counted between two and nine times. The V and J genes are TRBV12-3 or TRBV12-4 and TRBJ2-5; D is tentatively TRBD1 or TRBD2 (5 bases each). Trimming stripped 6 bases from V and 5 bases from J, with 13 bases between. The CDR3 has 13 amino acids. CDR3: CASRGDSHETQYF. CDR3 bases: TGTGCCAGCAGGGGAGACAGCCACGAGACCCAGTACTTC.

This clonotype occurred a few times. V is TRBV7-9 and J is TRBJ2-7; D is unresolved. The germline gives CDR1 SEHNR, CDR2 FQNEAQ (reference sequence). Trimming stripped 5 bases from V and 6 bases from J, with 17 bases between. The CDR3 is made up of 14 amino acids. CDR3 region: CASSTEGRPGEQYF. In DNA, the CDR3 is TGTGCCAGCAGCACAGAAGGACGGCCAGGCGAGCAGTACTTC.

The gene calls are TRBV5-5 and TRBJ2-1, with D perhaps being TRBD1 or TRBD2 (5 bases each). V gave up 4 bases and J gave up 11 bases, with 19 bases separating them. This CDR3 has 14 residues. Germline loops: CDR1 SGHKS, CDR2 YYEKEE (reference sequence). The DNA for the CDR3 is TGTGCCAGCAGCCACCTCATGGGGGATTATCAGCAGTTCTTC. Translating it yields CASSHLMGDYQQFF. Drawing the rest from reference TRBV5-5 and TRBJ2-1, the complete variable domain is DAGVTQSPTHLIKTRGQQVTLRCSPISGHKSVSWYQQVLGQGPQFIFQYYEKEERGRGNFPDRFSARQFPNYSSELNVNALLLGDSALYLCASSHLMGDYQQFFGPGTRLTVL.